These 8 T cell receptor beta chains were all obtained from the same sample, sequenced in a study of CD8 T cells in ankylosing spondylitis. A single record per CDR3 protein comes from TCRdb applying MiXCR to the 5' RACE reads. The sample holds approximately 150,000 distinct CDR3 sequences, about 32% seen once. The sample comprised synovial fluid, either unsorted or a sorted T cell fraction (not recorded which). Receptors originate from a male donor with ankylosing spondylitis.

CDR3 region: CASSQGYQETQYF. CDR3 DNA sequence: TGTGCCAGCTCACAGGGGTACCAAGAGACCCAGTACTTC. J is TRBJ2-5 and V is TRBV18, with D tentatively TRBD1 (5 bases). Trimming shortened V by 4 bases and J by 0 bases, and 6 bases separated the two germline ends. The germline V gene encodes CDR1 KGHSH and CDR2 LQKENI. CDR3 length: 13 amino acids.

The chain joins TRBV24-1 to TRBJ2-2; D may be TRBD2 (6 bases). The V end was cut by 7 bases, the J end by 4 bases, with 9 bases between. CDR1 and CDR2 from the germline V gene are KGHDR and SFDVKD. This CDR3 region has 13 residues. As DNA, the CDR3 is TGTGCCACCAGGCGGGGACCCACCGGGGAGCTGTTTTTT. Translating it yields CATRRGPTGELFF.

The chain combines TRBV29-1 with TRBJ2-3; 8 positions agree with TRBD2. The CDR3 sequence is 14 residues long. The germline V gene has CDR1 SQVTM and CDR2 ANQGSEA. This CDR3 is CTYAGGSWTDTQYF. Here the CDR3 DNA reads TGCACCTATGCGGGGGGTTCGTGGACAGATACGCAGTATTTT.

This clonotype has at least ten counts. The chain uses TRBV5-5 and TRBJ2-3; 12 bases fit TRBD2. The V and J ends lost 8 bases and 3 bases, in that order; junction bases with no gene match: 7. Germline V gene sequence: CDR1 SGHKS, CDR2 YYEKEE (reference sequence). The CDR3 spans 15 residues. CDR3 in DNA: TGTGCCAGTGATCTAGCGGGAGGGCGAACAGATACGCAGTATTTT. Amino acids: CASDLAGGRTDTQYF. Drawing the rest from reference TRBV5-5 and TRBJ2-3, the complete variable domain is DAGVTQSPTHLIKTRGQQVTLRCSPISGHKSVSWYQQVLGQGPQFIFQYYEKEERGRGNFPDRFSARQFPNYSSELNVNALLLGDSALYLCASDLAGGRTDTQYFGPGTRLTVL.

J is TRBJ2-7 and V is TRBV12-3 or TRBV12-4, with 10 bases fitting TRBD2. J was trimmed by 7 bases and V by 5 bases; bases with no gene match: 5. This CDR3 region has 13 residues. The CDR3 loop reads CASSHGTSAEQYF. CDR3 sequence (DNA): TGTGCCAGCAGTCACGGGACTAGCGCTGAGCAGTACTTC.

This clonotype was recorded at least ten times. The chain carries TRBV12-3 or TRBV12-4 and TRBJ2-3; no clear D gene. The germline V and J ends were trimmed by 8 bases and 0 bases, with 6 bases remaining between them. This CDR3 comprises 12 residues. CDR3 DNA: TGTGCCAGCTCAGGTAGCACAGATACGCAGTATTTT. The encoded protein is CASSGSTDTQYF.

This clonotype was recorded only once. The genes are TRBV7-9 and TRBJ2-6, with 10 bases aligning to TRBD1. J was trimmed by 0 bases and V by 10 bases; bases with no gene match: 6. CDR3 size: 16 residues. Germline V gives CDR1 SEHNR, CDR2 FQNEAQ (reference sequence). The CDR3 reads CAKVGTGDSGANVLTF. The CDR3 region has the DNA TGTGCCAAGGTCGGGACAGGGGACTCTGGGGCCAACGTCCTGACTTTC.

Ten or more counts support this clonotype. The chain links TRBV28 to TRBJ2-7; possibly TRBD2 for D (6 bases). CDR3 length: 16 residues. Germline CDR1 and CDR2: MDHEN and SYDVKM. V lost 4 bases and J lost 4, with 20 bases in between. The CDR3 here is CASSSLRGGPFYEQYF. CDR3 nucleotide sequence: TGTGCCAGCAGTTCTTTGCGTGGAGGGCCTTTTTACGAGCAGTACTTC. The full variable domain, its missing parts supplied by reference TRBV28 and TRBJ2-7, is DVKVTQSSRYLVKRTGEKVFLECVQDMDHENMFWYRQDPGLGLRLIYFSYDVKMKEKGDIPEGYSVSREKKERFSLILESASTNQTSMYLCASSSLRGGPFYEQYFGPGTRLTVT.